This T cell receptor (beta chain) was obtained from a study of spatial heterogeneity in lung cancer (dated by TCRdb to the late 2010s). Describing the broader study: Beta-chain transcripts were consistently detected in greater numbers than alpha-chain transcripts, which likely reflected higher beta-chain transcript abundance. Both alpha and beta chains were TCR-sequenced in about 240 tumor regions, fewer than 80 matched nontumor lung samples and more than 50 PBMC samples obtained at surgery. Nonsynonymous mutation counts, determined by whole-exome sequencing of tumor tissue, were related to features of the TCR repertoire. In the raw uncorrected reads, each unique combination of TCR and UMI appeared more than ten times on average. TCR alpha and beta repertoires were quantitatively compared across multiple tumor regions, matched nontumor lung and blood in non-small cell lung cancer. Overall results and qualifications from the work: Ubiquitous expanded tumor TCRs were detected in blood more often at tumor resection than at routine follow-up. Additional single-cell paired TCR alpha and beta sequencing was considered necessary to confirm, at a functional level, the hypothesis that regional TCRs recognize regional mutations.

The intended sense of this specimen's time point label: sample taken at primary tumor resection. Samples were obtained from 72 patients with early-stage, untreated non-small cell lung cancer from the lung TRACERx cohort. TCR sequencing used whole RNA extracted from tumor and nontumor lung tissue, or from cryopreserved PBMC samples, without cell sorting. Only patients with enough RNA available from two or more tumor regions were chosen for TCR sequencing. Concerning this clonotype itself: No antigen is known for it. There are no base qualities to consult, and no much larger clone falls within one base.

V is cut by 2 bases and J by 1 base, and the space between the germline ends is 6 bases. The CDR3 numbers 14 residues from cysteine through phenylalanine. The DNA shown is the 42-base CDR3, in frame from base 1. CDR1 and CDR2 were assigned from the germline V gene as MNHEY and SVGEGT. The library was built by means of 5' RACE. Sequencing took place on a NextSeq 500. The TCR library protocol attached a unique molecular identifier to each TCR cDNA molecule to allow correction of PCR and sequencing errors. As for how the authors treated the data: Decombinator tools were used for TCR identification, UMI-based error correction and CDR3 extraction. TCRs above a frequency of 2 per 1,000, corresponding to the top 1% of the tumor frequency distribution, were defined as expanded. Renyi diversity was calculated using the R vegan package after each repertoire was subsampled 100 times to 5,000 TCRs. CDR3 similarity networks were built from amino acid triplet string-kernel similarity, with CDR3s being connected when pairwise similarity was above 0.82. The raw public data were reprocessed by TCRdb itself: fastp quality trimming at Q25, MiXCR clonotype calling, in-frame beta chains only. Entries are consolidated by CDR3 protein sequence, retaining the most common genes and DNA. It is TCRdb's table, rather than the study itself, that gives the V and J calls and clone size. The sample table lists around 89,000 distinct CDR3 sequences, 9.5% to 15% of them with a count of one. The leading ten clones occupy roughly two fifths of the sample.

The sequence links TRBV6-2 or TRBV6-3 to TRBJ1-5; no D segment can be confidently identified. The sample in question was PBMCs, obtained at surgery. The clonotype originates from a male donor with early-stage non-small cell lung cancer. Read as DNA, the sequence is TGTGCCAGCAGTTACGGAGGAAGCAATCAGCCCCAGCATTTT. Its protein is CASSYGGSNQPQHF.